Below, 29 T cell receptor beta chains from the same sample are listed, as sequenced in a study of OX40 agonist ivuxolimab in advanced cancers. Method: immunoSEQ multiplex PCR; TCRdb's copy keeps in-frame clones and lacks some. The sample carries some 77,000 clones, about 88% recorded once. The material sequenced was CD4+ or CD8+ T cells sorted from blood, taken in a trial of the OX40 agonist ivuxolimab. The origin of the receptors is an adult with an advanced solid tumor such as melanoma, head and neck, liver or kidney cancer.

The chain joins TRBV7-8 to TRBJ2-2, with unresolved D. From germline, CDR1 is SGHVS and CDR2 FQNEAQ. This CDR3 is built from 14 residues. Trimming pared 6 bases from V and 6 bases from J, leaving 14 bases between. The CDR3 sequence is CASSQPQAAGELFF. The CDR3 DNA sequence: TGTGCCAGCAGTCAGCCCCAGGCGGCCGGGGAGCTGTTTTTT.

The V and J genes are TRBV19 and TRBJ2-7, with D possibly being TRBD1 (6 bases). The CDR3 has 14 residues. Trimming left V 5 bases short and J 1 base short, with 12 bases between. The germline V gene has CDR1 LNHDA and CDR2 SQIVND (reference sequence). CDR3 sequence reads: CASSSGQGSYEQYF. CDR3 nucleotides: TGTGCCAGTAGTTCAGGTCAGGGGTCCTACGAGCAGTACTTC.

The V gene is TRBV4-2, the J gene TRBJ1-3; D remains unclear. Trimming left V 11 bases short and J 0 bases short, with 8 bases between. Per the germline V gene, CDR1 is LGHNA and CDR2 is YNFKEQ. The CDR3 length is 12 residues. The CDR3 nucleotides read TGTGCCTTAAGGGCCTCTGGAAACACCATATATTTT. Translating gives CALRASGNTIYF.

CDR3 DNA sequence: TGTGCCATCAGTGAGTCCCAGGGGGCCGGACAGCCCCAGCATTTT. Its translation is CAISESQGAGQPQHF. V and J are TRBV10-3 and TRBJ1-5; 8 bases match TRBD1. CDR1 ENHRY and CDR2 SYGVKD come from the germline V gene. With 0 bases clipped from V and 7 bases from J, the junction kept 5 bases outside the gene matches. The CDR3 covers 15 residues.

V usage is TRBV7-8 and J usage is TRBJ2-2; a possible D gene is TRBD2 (5 bases). The V and J ends lost 5 bases and 0 bases respectively, with 10 bases between them. Germline lookup yields CDR1 SGHVS and CDR2 FQNEAQ. This CDR3 has 15 residues. The CDR3 reads CASSVRLTNTGELFF. The CDR3, as DNA: TGTGCCAGCAGCGTAAGACTAACGAACACCGGGGAGCTGTTTTTT.

A single count supports this clone. The rearrangement links TRBV19 to TRBJ1-2, with 7 bases that match TRBD1. Germline V CDR1 and CDR2: LNHDA, SQIVND (reference sequence). The CDR3 length is 12 residues. V was clipped by 10 bases and J by 3 bases; unmatched bases: 5. The CDR3 is CATRDRDYGYTF. CDR3 nucleotides: TGTGCCACCCGCGACAGGGACTATGGCTACACCTTC. Full variable domain (remainder filled in from reference TRBV19 and TRBJ1-2): DGGITQSPKYLFRKEGQNVTLSCEQNLNHDAMYWYRQDPGQGLRLIYYSQIVNDFQKGDIAEGYSVSREKKESFPLTVTSAQKNPTAFYLCATRDRDYGYTFGSGTRLTVV.

The chain combines TRBV6-6 with TRBJ2-7; TRBD1 is a possible D gene (6 bases). The germline V gene encodes CDR1 MNHNY and CDR2 SVGAGI (reference sequence). The CDR3 covers 15 residues. With 6 bases removed from V and 3 bases from J, the gap between germline ends came to 18 bases. CDR3 sequence: CASRPTRGRGYEQYF. The CDR3 DNA sequence: TGTGCCAGCAGGCCCACCAGAGGCAGGGGCTACGAGCAGTACTTC.

The chain recombines TRBV7-2 with TRBJ2-4; TRBD2 aligns across 8 bases. The J segment lost 3 bases and the V segment lost 5 bases, leaving 12 bases of the junction unmatched. The CDR3 length is 17 residues. Looked up from germline, CDR1 is SGHTA and CDR2 is FQGNSA. CDR3 coding DNA: TGTGCCAGCAGCCCCGTGGGACGGGAGGGCGGCAAAAACATTCAGTACTTC. Translated: CASSPVGREGGKNIQYF.

The rearrangement uses TRBV9 and TRBJ1-1; possibly TRBD1 for D (5 bases). Trimming took 4 bases from V and 2 from J, leaving 9 bases between them. Germline CDR1 and CDR2: SGDLS and YYNGEE. The CDR3 length is 13 residues. DNA for the CDR3: TGTGCCAGCAGCAAGACAGTAAACACTGAAGCTTTCTTT. Translated, it gives CASSKTVNTEAFF.

This clone was counted a single time. CDR3 coding DNA: TGTGCCAGTAGTATAGGCGGTACTAATGGGGCAGAGCAGTTCTTC. This translates into CASSIGGTNGAEQFF. This rearrangement joins TRBV19 to TRBJ2-1; D is perhaps TRBD1 (5 bases). Germline loops: CDR1 LNHDA, CDR2 SQIVND (reference sequence). The CDR3 totals 15 residues. The V gene lost 1 base and the J gene lost 10 bases, with 17 bases spanning the gap.

This chain joins TRBV11-1 and TRBJ2-3; unclear D gene. The CDR3 is made up of 14 amino acids. The germline V gene encodes CDR1 SGHAT and CDR2 FQDESV (reference sequence). The germline V and J ends were trimmed by 1 base and 2 bases, with 7 bases remaining between them. The chain's CDR3 is CASSLVSATDTQYF. In DNA, the CDR3 is TGTGCCAGCAGCTTAGTCTCTGCCACAGATACGCAGTATTTT.

The V call is TRBV6-6, the J call TRBJ2-1, with 10 bases lining up with TRBD2. Losses at the gene ends were 5 bases for V and 3 bases for J; bases not matched to a gene: 4. Germline V gene lookup returns CDR1 MNHNY and CDR2 SVGAGI (reference sequence). The length of the CDR3 is 15 residues. The CDR3 loop reads CASSARTSGYNEQFF. The DNA for the CDR3 is TGTGCCAGCAGTGCCCGGACTAGCGGCTACAATGAGCAGTTCTTC.

The chain links TRBV19 to TRBJ2-1, with D uncertain. V gave up 1 base and J gave up 0 bases, with 10 bases separating them. The CDR3 spans 16 residues. Germline CDR1 LNHDA, CDR2 SQIVND (reference sequence). CDR3 DNA: TGTGCCAGTAGTATAGGTGGGCCCGCCTCCTACAATGAGCAGTTCTTC. This codes for CASSIGGPASYNEQFF.

This sequence joins TRBV19 and TRBJ1-3, with D possibly TRBD1 on 6 matching bases. The CDR3 runs 15 residues. The germline V and J ends were trimmed by 6 bases and 8 bases, with 20 bases remaining between them. Germline V lookup: CDR1 LNHDA, CDR2 SQIVND (reference sequence). CDR3 nucleotides: TGTGCCAGTAGCCCGACAGGACTTGAAAGGGACACCATATATTTT. As protein: CASSPTGLERDTIYF.

The chain joins TRBV7-2 to TRBJ2-1; possible D gene TRBD2, 5 bases. The length of the CDR3 is 14 residues. From germline, CDR1 is SGHTA and CDR2 FQGNSA. The V end lost 2 bases, the J end lost 5 bases, and 10 bases lay between the germline ends. CDR3 sequence: CASSLLREDNEQFF. DNA for the CDR3: TGTGCCAGCAGCTTATTACGGGAAGACAATGAGCAGTTCTTC.

The chain is built from TRBV5-1 and TRBJ1-4; 10 nucleotides agree with TRBD1. CDR3 length: 14 amino acids. The germline V gene has CDR1 SGHRS and CDR2 YFSETQ. V shed 3 bases, J shed 8 bases, and the junction held 4 bases outside the gene matches. The CDR3 region has the DNA TGCGCCAGCAGCTCGGGGACAGGGGACGAAAAACTGTTTTTT. Amino acids: CASSSGTGDEKLFF.

In nucleotides, the CDR3 is TGTGCCAGCAGCTTAGGGGCAGCCACAGATACGCAGTATTTT. Translating gives CASSLGAATDTQYF. V is TRBV6-4 and J is TRBJ2-3, with TRBD1 as a possible D gene (5 bases). Deletions cut 6 bases from V and 2 bases from J, with 12 bases between. The CDR3 is 14 residues long. Per germline, CDR1 MRHNA and CDR2 SNTAGT.

V usage is TRBV5-4 and J usage is TRBJ2-5; maybe TRBD1 (6 bases). The CDR3 contains 12 residues. V dropped 4 bases and J dropped 3 bases, with 7 bases sitting between them. CDR1 and CDR2 (germline): SGHNT, YYREEE (reference sequence). CDR3 amino acids: CASSRQEETQYF. The CDR3, as DNA: TGTGCCAGCAGCCGACAGGAAGAGACCCAGTACTTC.

This chain connects TRBV25-1 to TRBJ2-1, with 8 bases lining up with TRBD2. J gave up 6 bases and V 7 bases, and 8 bases lay outside the gene matches. Germline V gene sequence: CDR1 MGHDK, CDR2 SYGVNS. The CDR3 sequence is 14 residues long. The CDR3, as DNA: TGTGCCAGCATCAGCGGGAGCGGCACCAATGAGCAGTTCTTC. Translated, it gives CASISGSGTNEQFF.

Only a few counts were recorded for this clone. This chain joins TRBV21-1 and TRBJ2-7; TRBD2, the table's D call, was not compared with the DNA. TRBV21-1 is noted as a pseudogene. This CDR3 has 15 amino acids. The chain's CDR3 is CASSNPAGVSYEQYF. CDR3 DNA sequence: TGTGCCAGCAGCAATCCTGCGGGAGTAAGCTACGAGCAGTACTTC.

The V and J genes are TRBV18 and TRBJ2-1; 15 bases are a match to TRBD2. Germline V gene sequence: CDR1 KGHSH, CDR2 LQKENI. The CDR3 covers 18 residues. J was trimmed by 8 bases and V by 0 bases; bases with no gene match: 8. CDR3 DNA: TGTGCCAGCTCACCACCGGGACTAGCGGGAGGTGTTAGGGATGAGCAGTTCTTC. It specifies CASSPPGLAGGVRDEQFF.

The rearrangement joins TRBV6-5 to TRBJ2-3; D is perhaps TRBD1 (5 bases). The CDR3 totals 14 residues. CDR1 and CDR2 (germline): MNHEY, SVGAGI. V was trimmed by 2 bases and J by 2 bases, leaving 8 bases between them. DNA for the CDR3: TGTGCCAGCAGTTACGACAGAAACACAGATACGCAGTATTTT. It yields the protein CASSYDRNTDTQYF.

The chain joins TRBV6-5 to TRBJ2-4; D possibly corresponds to TRBD2 (5 bases). V lost 5 bases, J lost 14 bases, and 22 bases lay in between. Germline CDR1 and CDR2: MNHEY and SVGAGI. This CDR3 spans 14 amino acids. As DNA, the CDR3 is TGTGCCAGCAGTCAGGACGGCGGGTCCCCCTTGAAGTACTTC. This translates into CASSQDGGSPLKYF.

This chain joins TRBV7-2 and TRBJ2-3, with TRBD2 matching 9 bases. V trimming: 4 bases; J trimming: 2 bases; junction bases outside the gene matches: 4. This CDR3 has 15 residues. Germline lookup yields CDR1 SGHTA and CDR2 FQGNSA. CDR3 in amino acids: CASSSTSGLTDTQYF. In DNA form, the CDR3 reads TGTGCCAGCAGCTCCACTAGCGGGCTCACAGATACGCAGTATTTT.

This clone came up once. This CDR3 is CASSQGQGSYEQYF. Written as DNA, the CDR3 is TGTGCCAGCAGCCAAGGGCAGGGTTCCTACGAGCAGTACTTC. This chain links TRBV14 with TRBJ2-7; D might be TRBD1 (5 bases). CDR3 size: 14 residues. Germline CDR1 SGHDN, CDR2 FVKESK. The V gene lost 1 base and the J gene lost 1 base, with 8 bases spanning the gap.

This clone was counted a few times. The chain couples TRBV7-2 to TRBJ2-7; D tentatively reads TRBD1 or TRBD2 (7 bases each). The V gene's germline CDR1 is SGHTA and CDR2 FQGNSA. The CDR3 covers 14 residues. With 6 bases removed from V and 6 bases from J, the gap between germline ends came to 18 bases. DNA of the CDR3: TGTGCCAGCAGAAGACAGGGAGGGTCACGCGAGCAGTACTTC. As protein: CASRRQGGSREQYF.

This chain links TRBV6-1 with TRBJ1-1; 7 bases fit TRBD1. With 4 bases clipped from V and 2 bases from J, the junction kept 4 bases outside the gene matches. The germline CDR1 and CDR2 sequences are MNHNS and SASEGT. The CDR3 loop spans 14 amino acids. CDR3 loop: CASSAQGGNTEAFF. The CDR3 DNA follows: TGTGCCAGCAGTGCGCAGGGGGGCAACACTGAAGCTTTCTTT.

V is TRBV11-3 and J is TRBJ2-3, with 9 bases matching TRBD2. The CDR3 runs to 15 residues. Trimming removed 1 base from V and 4 bases from J; junction bases left unmatched: 3. CDR1 and CDR2 (germline): SGHNT, YENEEA. The CDR3 reads CASSLGQREADTQYF. The CDR3 nucleotides read TGTGCCAGCAGCTTAGGTCAGCGGGAGGCAGATACGCAGTATTTT. The whole variable domain, filled in from reference TRBV11-3 and TRBJ2-3, reads EAGVVQSPRYKIIEKKQPVAFWCNPISGHNTLYWYLQNLGQGPELLIRYENEEAVDDSQLPKDRFSAERLKGVDSTLKIQPAELGDSAVYLCASSLGQREADTQYFGPGTRLTVL.

This rearrangement joins TRBV5-1 to TRBJ2-3, with 9 bases aligning to TRBD1. Unmatched junction bases numbered 2, after V lost 0 bases and J lost 9 bases. Germline V lookup: CDR1 SGHRS, CDR2 YFSETQ. This CDR3 is 13 amino acids long. The CDR3, as DNA: TGCGCCAGCAGCTTGGGGGGGACAGGGACGCAGTATTTT. It specifies CASSLGGTGTQYF.